This TCR beta chain was identified in a study of T cells in Graves' hyperthyroidism and ophthalmopathy. Study-wide findings and caveats: Stable hyperthyroidism was separated from ophthalmopathy by a model based on 13 V-J features.

On this clonotype: Its specificity is unknown.

Researchers amplified the TCR beta CDR3 regions from RNA transcripts. A set of HTBI primers served as the primers for a first-round RT-PCR of the TCR CDR3. TCRdb reprocessed the multiplex PCR reads via MiXCR and lists one record per CDR3 protein. The table has 490,000 or so distinct CDR3 sequences, more than 15% seen once. The V gene's germline CDR1 is LNHNV and CDR2 YYDKDF (reference sequence). With 4 bases removed from V and 9 bases from J, the gap between germline ends came to 13 bases. The CDR3 consists of 13 residues. Inclusion characteristics of ophthalmopathy patients comprised a Clinical Activity Score of at least 3, a NOSPECS grade of at least 4, and duration under 3 months. Diagnoses were made from clinical symptoms, serum measures (thyroxine and TRAb), thyroid ultrasound and orbital computed tomography.

V usage is TRBV15 and J usage is TRBJ2-1; D perhaps matches TRBD2 (5 bases). The receptor was derived from a woman in her thirties with Graves' ophthalmopathy. The sequencing sample was made of blood. In DNA, the CDR3 is TGTGCCACCAGCATCCCTAGCTCCGGTGAGCAGTTCTTC. This encodes CATSIPSSGEQFF.